The 23 T cell receptor beta chains below all came from one sample that was sequenced in a study of blood T cell repertoires in COVID-19. Produced via immunoSEQ multiplex PCR; TCRdb's table is partial and in-frame only. The sample holds about 250,000 clones; roughly 85% are singletons and the top ten take approximately 5.1%. Sample: peripheral blood. These TCRs come from a man aged 45 to 65 with COVID-19, enrolled during active disease.

The chain carries TRBV12-2 and TRBJ2-7; the DNA was not used to check the table's D call, TRBD2. TRBV12-2 is labeled a pseudogene. This CDR3 contains 16 residues. CDR3 sequence (DNA): TGTGCAAGTCGCCCCCAGTGGGAGCGGGGTACCTACGAGCAGTACTTC. Amino acids: CASRPQWERGTYEQYF.

The rearrangement links TRBV7-2 to TRBJ1-2; D remains ambiguous. Deletions cut 1 base from V and 4 bases from J, with 16 bases between. CDR1 and CDR2 (germline): SGHTA, FQGNSA. CDR3 length: 16 amino acids. Written as DNA, the CDR3 is TGTGCCAGCAGCTTAGGTGGGCAGGATTTCCTCTATGGCTACACCTTC. Protein sequence: CASSLGGQDFLYGYTF.

The V and J genes are TRBV4-1 and TRBJ2-1, with unresolved D. The CDR3 loop spans 16 amino acids. The germline CDR1 and CDR2 sequences are MGHRA and YSYEKL. Trimming took off 0 bases at V and 0 bases at J, with 9 bases between the two ends. The CDR3: CASSQDAATSYNEQFF. CDR3 nucleotides: TGCGCCAGCAGCCAAGATGCGGCGACCTCCTACAATGAGCAGTTCTTC.

The chain uses TRBV5-5 and TRBJ1-6; a weak D match, TRBD1 (6 bases). V was clipped by 2 bases and J by 5 bases, with 14 bases between them. The CDR3 runs to 16 residues. Germline V gene data show CDR1 as SGHKS and CDR2 as YYEKEE (reference sequence). CDR3 region: CASSFMTGLNNSPLHF. In nucleotides, the CDR3 is TGTGCCAGCAGCTTTATGACAGGATTAAATAATTCACCCCTCCACTTT.

This clone was observed a handful of times. In nucleotides, the CDR3 is TGTGCCAGCAGCGCTGGACAGGGGGCAATATTGAACACTGAAGCTTTCTTT. This codes for CASSAGQGAILNTEAFF. The V gene is TRBV2, the J gene TRBJ1-1, with TRBD1 matching over 11 bases. The junction had 9 bases not matched to a gene; V was cut back by 6 bases and J by 0 bases. CDR3 length: 17 residues. Germline CDR1 SNHLY, CDR2 FYNNEI.

This rearrangement joins TRBV9 to TRBJ1-4; a weak D match, TRBD1 (6 bases). The length of the CDR3 is 16 residues. Germline-derived CDR1 and CDR2 are SGDLS and YYNGEE. V was pared by 0 bases and J by 6 bases, with 15 bases between. CDR3 protein: CASSVVPQGSDEKLFF. CDR3 bases: TGTGCCAGCAGCGTAGTTCCACAGGGATCCGATGAAAAACTGTTTTTT.

This clone was seen only a few times. The chain recombines TRBV5-4 with TRBJ2-5; D not resolved. The V gene's germline CDR1 is SGHNT and CDR2 YYREEE (reference sequence). Trimming removed 2 bases from V and 3 bases from J, with 8 bases in between. The CDR3 has 13 residues. CDR3: CASSLQPEETQYF. The CDR3 coding sequence is TGTGCCAGCAGCTTACAGCCAGAAGAGACCCAGTACTTC.

V and J are TRBV2 and TRBJ2-1, with a possible D match to TRBD2 (5 bases). The V end was cut by 8 bases, the J end by 6 bases, with 11 bases between. The CDR3 has 12 residues. CDR1 SNHLY and CDR2 FYNNEI come from the germline V gene. The DNA of the CDR3 is TGTGCCAGCGGACTGCAGGCCAATGAGCAGTTCTTC. It yields the protein CASGLQANEQFF.

The chain uses TRBV5-1 and TRBJ2-5; 8 bases align to TRBD2. Germline V gene data show CDR1 as SGHRS and CDR2 as YFSETQ. With 2 bases clipped from V and 2 bases from J, the junction kept 5 bases outside the gene matches. The length of the CDR3 is 15 residues. CDR3 sequence reads: CASSFTSGAQETQYF. The DNA for the CDR3 is TGCGCCAGCAGCTTCACTAGCGGCGCACAAGAGACCCAGTACTTC.

The rearrangement uses TRBV9 and TRBJ2-1; 9 nucleotides align to TRBD2. The CDR3 loop spans 14 amino acids. The germline V gene has CDR1 SGDLS and CDR2 YYNGEE. The J segment lost 11 bases and the V segment lost 3 bases, leaving 9 bases of the junction unmatched. CDR3 protein: CASSGSSGDAKQFF. CDR3 nucleotide sequence: TGTGCCAGCAGCGGATCTAGCGGGGACGCAAAGCAGTTCTTC.

The gene calls are TRBV6-4 and TRBJ1-6; unclear D gene. There are 13 residues in the CDR3. Germline CDR1 reads MRHNA; CDR2 reads SNTAGT. V lost 1 base and J lost 7, with 5 bases in between. The CDR3 region is CASSDLLNSPLHF. CDR3 DNA: TGTGCCAGCAGTGACTTGTTAAATTCACCCCTCCACTTT.

V and J are TRBV5-1 and TRBJ2-5, with 8 bases lining up with TRBD1. Germline CDR1 and CDR2: SGHRS and YFSETQ. This CDR3 contains 13 residues. The V segment lost 4 bases and the J segment 5 bases; nucleotides outside the gene matches: 4. The CDR3 region is CASSRDRGETQYF. DNA for the CDR3: TGCGCCAGCAGCAGAGACAGGGGCGAGACCCAGTACTTC. The whole variable domain, filled in from reference TRBV5-1 and TRBJ2-5, reads KAGVTQTPRYLIKTRGQQVTLSCSPISGHRSVSWYQQTPGQGLQFLFEYFSETQRNKGNFPGRFSGRQFSNSRSEMNVSTLELGDSALYLCASSRDRGETQYFGPGTRLLVL.

The chain carries TRBV7-3 and TRBJ2-3, with 11 bases matching TRBD2. Trimming at V came to 5 bases and at J to 2 bases, leaving 6 bases not matched to a gene. CDR1 and CDR2 from the germline V gene are SGHTA and FQGTGA. The CDR3 has 16 residues. This CDR3 reads CASSLAGGKFTDTQYF. The DNA for the CDR3 is TGTGCCAGCAGCCTAGCGGGGGGAAAGTTCACAGATACGCAGTATTTT.

This chain joins TRBV7-2 and TRBJ2-3; TRBD2 agrees at 12 bases. Germline V gives CDR1 SGHTA, CDR2 FQGNSA. V shed 5 bases and J 6 bases; nucleotides not matched to a gene: 3. CDR3 length: 14 amino acids. The DNA for the CDR3 is TGTGCCAGCAGCACTGGACTAGCGGGGGATACGCAGTATTTT. It specifies CASSTGLAGDTQYF.

The chain recombines TRBV6-4 with TRBJ2-3; 9 nucleotides line up with TRBD2. This CDR3 region has 15 residues. CDR1 is MRHNA and CDR2 is SNTAGT in the germline V gene. The V and J ends lost 3 bases and 5 bases, in that order; junction bases with no gene match: 6. As DNA, the CDR3 is TGTGCCAGCAGTGAGGCGGGGGGGCAGGGAGATACGCAGTATTTT. It specifies CASSEAGGQGDTQYF.

V is TRBV18 and J is TRBJ2-7; D might be TRBD1 (6 bases). This CDR3 region has 18 residues. Trimming took 0 bases from V and 2 from J, leaving 20 bases between them. Germline loops: CDR1 KGHSH, CDR2 LQKENI. CDR3 in amino acids: CASSPPILIGQHAYEQYF. CDR3 DNA: TGTGCCAGCTCACCACCCATCTTGATCGGACAGCATGCCTACGAGCAGTACTTC.

The chain links TRBV18 to TRBJ2-5; possible D gene TRBD2, 6 bases. The germline CDR1 and CDR2 sequences are KGHSH and LQKENI. This CDR3 is built from 14 residues. V dropped 1 base and J dropped 2 bases, with 8 bases sitting between them. The chain's CDR3 is CASSPRGLQETQYF. The CDR3 coding sequence is TGTGCCAGCTCACCACGGGGACTGCAAGAGACCCAGTACTTC. Drawing the rest from reference TRBV18 and TRBJ2-5, the complete variable domain is NAGVMQNPRHLVRRRGQEARLRCSPMKGHSHVYWYRQLPEEGLKFMVYLQKENIIDESGMPKERFSAEFPKEGPSILRIQQVVRGDSAAYFCASSPRGLQETQYFGPGTRLLVL.

The genes are TRBV6-5 and TRBJ1-1; TRBD1 matches at 9 bases. There are 14 residues in the CDR3. Per germline, CDR1 MNHEY and CDR2 SVGAGI. V lost 6 bases, J lost 2 bases, and 4 bases stayed unmatched. CDR3 protein: CASRGQGSNTEAFF. Written as DNA, the CDR3 is TGTGCCAGCAGGGGACAGGGATCAAACACTGAAGCTTTCTTT.

The chain has TRBV25-1 and TRBJ2-7; 8 positions match TRBD1. Trimming at V came to 5 bases and at J to 2 bases, leaving 5 bases not matched to a gene. The CDR3 length is 14 residues. Germline V gene data show CDR1 as MGHDK and CDR2 as SYGVNS. This chain's CDR3 is CASSKEQGAYEQYF. CDR3 nucleotides: TGTGCCAGCAGTAAAGAACAGGGGGCCTACGAGCAGTACTTC.

This clone has just a few counts. The chain joins TRBV9 to TRBJ2-3; 7 bases map to TRBD1. V dropped 3 bases and J dropped 3; count of bases not matched to a gene: 7. This CDR3 is built from 15 residues. Germline V lookup: CDR1 SGDLS, CDR2 YYNGEE. The CDR3 here is CASSARGRGTDTQYF. The CDR3 DNA reads as TGTGCCAGCAGCGCGAGGGGCAGGGGGACAGATACGCAGTATTTT.

V is TRBV5-5 and J is TRBJ1-3; D call uncertain. Looked up from germline, CDR1 is SGHKS and CDR2 is YYEKEE (reference sequence). V dropped 3 bases and J dropped 4 bases, with 14 bases sitting between them. The CDR3 is 15 amino acids. CDR3 amino acids: CASSSLLRTGNTIYF. The CDR3 coding sequence is TGTGCCAGCAGCTCCCTCCTGCGCACGGGAAACACCATATATTTT.

V usage is TRBV10-3 and J usage is TRBJ2-2; the D is unclear. The CDR3 totals 11 residues. Germline-derived CDR1 and CDR2 are ENHRY and SYGVKD. The V gene lost 3 bases and the J gene lost 6 bases, with 2 bases spanning the gap. The DNA of the CDR3 is TGTGCCATCAGTGACGCCGGGGAGCTGTTTTTT. Protein: CAISDAGELFF.

This sequence joins TRBV11-2 and TRBJ1-2; maybe TRBD1 (6 bases). The CDR3 has 15 amino acids. The germline V gene encodes CDR1 SGHAT and CDR2 FQNNGV. Trimming removed 5 bases at V and 8 bases at J, with 21 bases between. The CDR3 DNA follows: TGTGCCAGCAGCCAATGGGTACAGGGAGATCGCGGCTACACCTTC. Its protein is CASSQWVQGDRGYTF.